Listed here are 28 T cell receptor beta chains from one sample, sequenced in a study of blood T cell repertoires in COVID-19. Here immunoSEQ multiplex PCR was the method, and the copy in TCRdb shows in-frame clones only, minus some. The table has under 45,000 clones, around 90% seen once. The sequenced material came from peripheral blood. Source of these receptors: a human donor in a cohort sampled during active COVID-19.

The J gene is TRBJ2-5, the V gene TRBV5-6; D not certain. This CDR3 spans 13 amino acids. V lost 1 base, J lost 2 bases, and 6 bases lay in between. Per germline, CDR1 SGHDT and CDR2 YYEEEE. As DNA, the CDR3 is TGTGCCAGCAGCTTGCTACAGCAAGAGACCCAGTACTTC. Amino acid sequence: CASSLLQQETQYF.

The J gene is TRBJ2-2, the V gene TRBV10-3; D not resolved. With 1 base removed from V and 3 bases from J, the gap between germline ends came to 6 bases. Germline V lookup: CDR1 ENHRY, CDR2 SYGVKD. This CDR3 has 14 residues. The CDR3 protein is CAISEYPDTGELFF. In DNA, the CDR3 is TGTGCCATCAGTGAGTATCCGGACACCGGGGAGCTGTTTTTT.

The chain couples TRBV15 to TRBJ2-2, with D possibly being TRBD1 (5 bases). Trimming took off 0 bases at V and 0 bases at J, with 20 bases between the two ends. The CDR3 is made up of 20 amino acids. Per the germline V gene, CDR1 is LNHNV and CDR2 is YYDKDF (reference sequence). The CDR3 DNA sequence: TGTGCCACCAGCAGAGAGTTAATCGGACACCTAGGCGCGAACACCGGGGAGCTGTTTTTT. Translation: CATSRELIGHLGANTGELFF.

This chain joins TRBV5-1 and TRBJ2-1, with a tentative D call TRBD2 (6 bases). From germline, CDR1 is SGHRS and CDR2 YFSETQ. Trimming removed 4 bases from V and 4 bases from J, with 18 bases in between. The CDR3 is 16 amino acids. The CDR3 loop reads CASSPLDSGPYNEQFF. CDR3 sequence (DNA): TGCGCCAGCAGCCCCCTTGATAGCGGACCATACAATGAGCAGTTCTTC.

The chain couples TRBV11-3 to TRBJ1-1; 7 nucleotides match TRBD1. The V and J ends lost 5 bases and 5 bases, in that order; junction bases with no gene match: 8. The V gene's germline CDR1 is SGHNT and CDR2 YENEEA. There are 14 residues in the CDR3. CDR3 sequence (DNA): TGTGCCAGCAGCCCTAGACAGGGACAAACTGAAGCTTTCTTT. It encodes CASSPRQGQTEAFF.

J is TRBJ1-6 and V is TRBV5-6, with D maybe TRBD1 (5 bases). The CDR3 is 17 amino acids. V was clipped by 3 bases and J by 0 bases, with 13 bases between them. The germline V gene encodes CDR1 SGHDT and CDR2 YYEEEE. The CDR3 DNA reads as TGTGCCAGCAGCTCCCTGACAGACCGCTCCTATAATTCACCCCTCCACTTT. Translating gives CASSSLTDRSYNSPLHF.

This clone came up a few times. The chain combines TRBV11-2 with TRBJ2-7; maybe TRBD2 (7 bases). CDR1 SGHAT and CDR2 FQNNGV come from the germline V gene. This CDR3 comprises 17 residues. Deletions cut 6 bases from V and 1 base from J, with 22 bases between. The CDR3 coding sequence is TGTGCCAGCAGTCGGGGACGCGGGGGCAGCCCTTCCTACGAGCAGTACTTC. Translating it yields CASSRGRGGSPSYEQYF. The whole variable domain, remainder taken from reference TRBV11-2 and TRBJ2-7, is EAGVAQSPRYKIIEKRQSVAFWCNPISGHATLYWYQQILGQGPKLLIQFQNNGVVDDSQLPKDRFSAERLKGVDSTLKIQPAKLEDSAVYLCASSRGRGGSPSYEQYFGPGTRLTVT.

The chain has TRBV11-2 and TRBJ1-1, with TRBD1 matching over 9 bases. V dropped 6 bases and J dropped 5; count of bases not matched to a gene: 10. This CDR3 spans 15 amino acids. The germline gives CDR1 SGHAT, CDR2 FQNNGV. CDR3 in amino acids: CASRSYRGLRTEAFF. CDR3 bases: TGTGCCAGCAGGTCATACAGGGGGCTACGAACTGAAGCTTTCTTT.

The chain joins TRBV10-3 to TRBJ1-1; maybe TRBD1 (5 bases). CDR3 length: 13 amino acids. Trimming stripped 10 bases from V and 0 bases from J, with 12 bases between. The germline V gene encodes CDR1 ENHRY and CDR2 SYGVKD. The CDR3 DNA follows: TGTGCCAACCGCAGGGATGTGAACACTGAAGCTTTCTTT. Translating it yields CANRRDVNTEAFF.

The chain combines TRBV12-3 or TRBV12-4 with TRBJ1-2; D is uncertain. The CDR3 covers 12 residues. V lost 6 bases, J lost 4 bases, and 9 bases lay in between. CDR3 in DNA: TGTGCCAGCAGCCGTACACCCTATGGCTACACCTTC. Translated: CASSRTPYGYTF.

With regard to this clone: Other DNA sequences in the sample encode the same CDR3. V usage is TRBV4-3 and J usage is TRBJ2-7; weak D call: TRBD1 (6 bases). V was trimmed by 0 bases and J by 1 base, leaving 7 bases between them. Germline V gene data show CDR1 as LGHNA and CDR2 as YSLEER. The CDR3 contains 14 residues. The CDR3 reads CASSQDRGSYEQYF. In nucleotides, the CDR3 is TGCGCCAGCAGCCAAGACAGGGGATCCTACGAGCAGTACTTC.

This chain connects TRBV19 to TRBJ1-1; D is unclear. This CDR3 has 12 residues. V was pared by 3 bases and J by 4 bases, with 6 bases between. From germline, CDR1 is LNHDA and CDR2 SQIVND (reference sequence). Written as DNA, the CDR3 is TGTGCCAGTAGTATGTCGGGCACTGAAGCTTTCTTT. Amino acid sequence: CASSMSGTEAFF. The full variable domain, rest sourced from reference TRBV19 and TRBJ1-1, is DGGITQSPKYLFRKEGQNVTLSCEQNLNHDAMYWYRQDPGQGLRLIYYSQIVNDFQKGDIAEGYSVSREKKESFPLTVTSAQKNPTAFYLCASSMSGTEAFFGQGTRLTVV.

The CDR3 reads CASSRGQGHQPQHF. CDR3 nucleotide sequence: TGTGCCAGCTCACGGGGACAGGGCCATCAGCCCCAGCATTTT. V and J are TRBV18 and TRBJ1-5; 9 nucleotides agree with TRBD1. CDR1 is KGHSH and CDR2 is LQKENI in the germline V gene. The CDR3 has 14 residues. V gave up 4 bases and J gave up 5 bases; unmatched junction bases: 3. Full variable domain (outside the CDR3, taken from reference TRBV18 and TRBJ1-5): NAGVMQNPRHLVRRRGQEARLRCSPMKGHSHVYWYRQLPEEGLKFMVYLQKENIIDESGMPKERFSAEFPKEGPSILRIQQVVRGDSAAYFCASSRGQGHQPQHFGDGTRLSIL.

CDR3 residues: CASSPRGSNTEAFF. The DNA of the CDR3 is TGTGCCAGCAGCCCCCGGGGATCGAACACTGAAGCTTTCTTT. V usage is TRBV4-2 and J usage is TRBJ1-1; D call uncertain. The CDR3 runs 14 residues. The germline V and J ends were trimmed by 4 bases and 1 base, with 10 bases remaining between them. Germline CDR1 and CDR2: LGHNA and YNFKEQ.

The genes are TRBV19 and TRBJ1-1, with D perhaps TRBD1 (5 bases). The germline V and J ends were trimmed by 6 bases and 0 bases, with 11 bases remaining between them. Per germline, CDR1 LNHDA and CDR2 SQIVND (reference sequence). The CDR3 totals 14 residues. The DNA of the CDR3 is TGTGCCAGTAGAACAGGAGCTGTGAACACTGAAGCTTTCTTT. It encodes CASRTGAVNTEAFF.

The chain combines TRBV7-2 with TRBJ1-1; 8 nucleotides agree with TRBD1. Germline CDR1 SGHTA, CDR2 FQGNSA. Trimming at V came to 3 bases and at J to 4 bases, leaving 4 bases not matched to a gene. There are 14 residues in the CDR3. CDR3 bases: TGTGCCAGCAGCTTGGGACAGGTAGTCACTGAAGCTTTCTTT. Translated: CASSLGQVVTEAFF.

This clone was found once. J is TRBJ1-1 and V is TRBV3-1 (or the pseudogene TRBV3-2), with a weak D call TRBD1 (5 bases). Per germline, CDR1 LGHDT and CDR2 YNNKEL (reference sequence). Deletions cut 8 bases from V and 7 bases from J, with 14 bases between. CDR3 length equals 12 residues. CDR3 sequence reads: CASRRGEGEAFF. In DNA form, the CDR3 reads TGTGCCAGCCGCCGGGGGGAGGGTGAAGCTTTCTTT.

V usage is TRBV21-1 and J usage is TRBJ1-6. TRBV21-1 represents a pseudogene. The CDR3 consists of 17 residues. CDR3 protein: CASSNSGGTEKHSPLHF. CDR3 sequence (DNA): TGTGCCAGCAGCAATTCGGGGGGGACAGAGAAGCATTCACCCCTCCACTTT.

The chain is built from TRBV7-2 and TRBJ1-2, with 7 bases that match TRBD1. This CDR3 is built from 14 residues. V was clipped by 5 bases and J by 8 bases; unmatched bases: 11. Germline CDR1 SGHTA, CDR2 FQGNSA. The CDR3 DNA follows: TGTGCCAGCAGCCAAGCAGGGGGGCCTGGAGGCTACACCTTC. It yields the protein CASSQAGGPGGYTF.

This chain links TRBV2 with TRBJ2-7; the D is unclear. This CDR3 comprises 16 residues. V dropped 6 bases and J dropped 2 bases, with 20 bases sitting between them. CDR1 is SNHLY and CDR2 is FYNNEI in the germline V gene. In DNA form, the CDR3 reads TGTGCCAGCAGCCCACCCCCCAACGCAGGTACCTACGAGCAGTACTTC. Protein: CASSPPPNAGTYEQYF.

The chain combines TRBV6-5 with TRBJ2-3; 7 nucleotides align to TRBD2. The CDR3 has 15 residues. Trimming cost V 5 bases and J 6 bases; bases outside gene matches: 11. Germline V gives CDR1 MNHEY, CDR2 SVGAGI. The CDR3 DNA reads as TGTGCCAGCAGTCCCCGGGAGCGGGGTGGGGATACGCAGTATTTT. Its translation is CASSPRERGGDTQYF.

This clone was observed a single time. The chain joins TRBV5-6 to TRBJ1-1; D call uncertain. The CDR3 is 16 amino acids. Germline V gene data show CDR1 as SGHDT and CDR2 as YYEEEE. The V gene lost 5 bases and the J gene lost 4 bases, with 21 bases spanning the gap. In DNA, the CDR3 is TGTGCCAGCAGTAAAACAGTGGGAGCCCGGAGCACTGAAGCTTTCTTT. Its protein product is CASSKTVGARSTEAFF.

The V and J genes are TRBV4-3 and TRBJ1-1, with 7 nucleotides matching TRBD1. The junction had 3 bases not matched to a gene; V was cut back by 5 bases and J by 0 bases. In germline, CDR1 is LGHNA, CDR2 YSLEER. This CDR3 region has 14 residues. CDR3 loop: CASSAGTVNTEAFF. The CDR3 bases are TGCGCCAGCAGCGCTGGGACAGTGAACACTGAAGCTTTCTTT.

In DNA form, the CDR3 reads TGTGCCAGCAAGGTCCCGGGACTCCCGGATTCACCCCTCCACTTT. Encoded protein: CASKVPGLPDSPLHF. The chain is built from TRBV27 and TRBJ1-6; TRBD1 might be the D (5 bases). The germline V gene has CDR1 MNHEY and CDR2 SMNVEV (reference sequence). The germline V and J ends were trimmed by 7 bases and 8 bases, with 18 bases remaining between them. The CDR3 contains 15 residues.

The V call is TRBV10-2, the J call TRBJ1-1; no definite D call. V was trimmed by 0 bases and J by 11 bases, leaving 13 bases between them. Germline V CDR1 and CDR2: WSHSY, SAAADI. CDR3 length equals 13 residues. The CDR3 DNA reads TGCGCCAGCAGTGAGTCGACGGCGGCTGTCGCTTTCTTT. Encoded protein: CASSESTAAVAFF.

The chain recombines TRBV27 with TRBJ1-2, with D perhaps matching TRBD1 (5 bases). CDR3 length: 13 amino acids. V shed 3 bases and J shed 5 bases, with 10 bases lying between them. Germline V lookup: CDR1 MNHEY, CDR2 SMNVEV (reference sequence). This CDR3 reads CASSFGRAYGYTF. The CDR3 coding sequence is TGTGCCAGCAGTTTTGGCAGGGCTTATGGCTACACCTTC.

The J gene is TRBJ2-7, the V gene TRBV9, with 7 bases aligning to TRBD1. Germline V gives CDR1 SGDLS, CDR2 YYNGEE. The CDR3 runs 14 residues. Trimming at V came to 4 bases and at J to 3 bases, leaving 7 bases not matched to a gene. CDR3 loop: CASSPGQPFYEQYF. The CDR3 region has the DNA TGTGCCAGCAGCCCGGGACAGCCCTTCTACGAGCAGTACTTC.

The chain carries TRBV19 and TRBJ1-2; D is unresolved. Trimming removed 0 bases from V and 2 bases from J, with 13 bases in between. The germline gives CDR1 LNHDA, CDR2 SQIVND (reference sequence). The CDR3 spans 16 residues. The chain's CDR3 is CASSIDLAGGNYGYTF. CDR3 sequence (DNA): TGTGCCAGTAGTATAGATCTTGCGGGAGGGAACTATGGCTACACCTTC. Variable domain in full (rest from reference TRBV19 and TRBJ1-2): DGGITQSPKYLFRKEGQNVTLSCEQNLNHDAMYWYRQDPGQGLRLIYYSQIVNDFQKGDIAEGYSVSREKKESFPLTVTSAQKNPTAFYLCASSIDLAGGNYGYTFGSGTRLTVV.